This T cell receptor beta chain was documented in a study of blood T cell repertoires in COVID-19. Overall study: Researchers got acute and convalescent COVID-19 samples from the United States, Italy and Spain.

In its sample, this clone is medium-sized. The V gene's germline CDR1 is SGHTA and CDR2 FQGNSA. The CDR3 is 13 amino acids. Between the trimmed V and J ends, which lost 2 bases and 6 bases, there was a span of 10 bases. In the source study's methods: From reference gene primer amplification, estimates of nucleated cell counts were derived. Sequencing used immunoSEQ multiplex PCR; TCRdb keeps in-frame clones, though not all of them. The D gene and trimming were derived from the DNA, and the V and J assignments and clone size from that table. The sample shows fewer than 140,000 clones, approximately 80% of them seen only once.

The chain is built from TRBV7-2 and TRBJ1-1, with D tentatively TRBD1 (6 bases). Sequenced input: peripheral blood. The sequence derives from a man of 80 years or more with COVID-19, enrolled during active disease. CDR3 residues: CASSLSRTAEAFF. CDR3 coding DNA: TGTGCCAGCAGCTTATCACGGACAGCTGAAGCTTTCTTT.